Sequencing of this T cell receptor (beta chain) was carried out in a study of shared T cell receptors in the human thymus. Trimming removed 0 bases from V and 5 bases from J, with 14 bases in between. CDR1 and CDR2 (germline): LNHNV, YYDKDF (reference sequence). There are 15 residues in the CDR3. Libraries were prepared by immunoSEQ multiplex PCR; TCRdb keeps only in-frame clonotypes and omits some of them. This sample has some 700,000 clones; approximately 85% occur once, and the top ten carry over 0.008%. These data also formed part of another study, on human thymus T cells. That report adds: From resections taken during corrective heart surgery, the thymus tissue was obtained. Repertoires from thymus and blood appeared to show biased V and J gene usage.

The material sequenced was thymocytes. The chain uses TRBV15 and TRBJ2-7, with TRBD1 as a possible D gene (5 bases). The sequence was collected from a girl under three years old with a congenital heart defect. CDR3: CATSRDRVRAHEQYF. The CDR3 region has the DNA TGTGCCACCAGCAGAGACAGGGTGAGAGCTCACGAGCAGTACTTC.